This T cell receptor (beta chain) is drawn from a study of blood T cell repertoires in COVID-19. This CDR3 has 14 residues. V lost 3 bases, J lost 7 bases, and 8 bases stayed unmatched. CDR1 ENHRY and CDR2 SYGVKD come from the germline V gene. About this clone itself: The same CDR3 arises from other DNA sequences in this sample as well.

In the original analysis: For nucleated cells, counts were estimated from reference gene primer amplification. Method: immunoSEQ multiplex PCR; TCRdb's copy keeps in-frame clones and lacks some. V, J and clone size are taken as reported in that table, and D and trimming were inferred from the DNA itself. The table has about 300,000 clones, around 86% seen once. The clonotype was recovered from a man between 65 and 85 years old with acute or convalescent COVID-19. The chain combines TRBV10-3 with TRBJ1-2; 7 bases line up with TRBD1. What was sequenced was peripheral blood. The CDR3 region is CAISDEGTVGGYTF. CDR3 coding DNA: TGTGCCATCAGTGATGAGGGGACAGTTGGTGGCTACACCTTC.